Shown below are 7 T cell receptor beta chains from a single sample sequenced in a study of T cells after posttransplantation cyclophosphamide. The method was immunoSEQ multiplex PCR; TCRdb's version includes in-frame clones alone and lacks a portion of them. The sample lists 30,000 or so clones, roughly 90% seen once, with more than 3% in the top ten. Input material: PBMCs. The receptors stem from a man aged 50 to 60.

V gene TRBV21-1 combines with J gene TRBJ2-5; the table's D call, TRBD1, has no DNA check behind it. TRBV21-1 is deemed a pseudogene. The CDR3 totals 14 residues. The CDR3 here is CASSCRGQGGTQYF. In DNA, the CDR3 is TGTGCCAGCAGCTGTAGGGGACAGGGGGGGACCCAGTACTTC.

The chain links TRBV11-3 to TRBJ1-5; TRBD1 aligns across 9 bases. V was pared by 6 bases and J by 5 bases, with 2 bases of the junction left unmatched. Germline values: CDR1 SGHNT, CDR2 YENEEA. The CDR3 runs 13 residues. CDR3 in DNA: TGTGCCAGCAGTCGGGACAGGGATCAGCCCCAGCATTTT. Its protein product is CASSRDRDQPQHF.

The rearrangement links TRBV7-9 to TRBJ2-3; D is possibly TRBD1 (5 bases). The V end lost 1 base, the J end lost 5 bases, and 10 bases lay between the germline ends. There are 14 residues in the CDR3. Per germline, CDR1 SEHNR and CDR2 FQNEAQ (reference sequence). CDR3 protein: CASSLGGRGDTQYF. The CDR3 DNA sequence: TGTGCCAGCAGCTTAGGGGGCCGAGGAGATACGCAGTATTTT. The variable domain in full, with the rest retrieved from reference TRBV7-9 and TRBJ2-3, is DTGVSQNPRHKITKRGQNVTFRCDPISEHNRLYWYRQTLGQGPEFLTYFQNEAQLEKSRLLSDRFSAERPKGSFSTLEIQRTEQGDSAMYLCASSLGGRGDTQYFGPGTRLTVL.

The gene calls are TRBV9 and TRBJ1-3; D is uncertain. Germline CDR1 reads SGDLS; CDR2 reads YYNGEE. Trimming removed 0 bases at V and 0 bases at J, with 10 bases between. This CDR3 has 16 residues. The CDR3 bases are TGTGCCAGCAGCGTAGTCCCGGGGTCCTCTGGAAACACCATATATTTT. Its protein product is CASSVVPGSSGNTIYF.

The rearrangement links TRBV18 to TRBJ2-7, with a weak D call TRBD1 (5 bases). Germline CDR1 reads KGHSH; CDR2 reads LQKENI. This CDR3 contains 14 residues. Trimming cost V 5 bases and J 6 bases, with 17 bases left between them. CDR3: CASSSTVYLSEQYF. For the CDR3, the DNA is TGTGCCAGCTCATCGACAGTTTACCTCTCCGAGCAGTACTTC.

V and J are TRBV11-3 and TRBJ2-2; possibly TRBD1 for D (6 bases). CDR3 length equals 15 residues. The V end lost 5 bases, the J end lost 0 bases, and 10 bases lay between the germline ends. The germline V gene encodes CDR1 SGHNT and CDR2 YENEEA. Here the CDR3 DNA reads TGTGCCAGCAGCCGAGGACAGACGAACACCGGGGAGCTGTTTTTT. Translated: CASSRGQTNTGELFF.

V and J are TRBV11-3 and TRBJ2-7; no clear D gene. The CDR3 extends over 14 amino acids. With 4 bases removed from V and 2 bases from J, the gap between germline ends came to 12 bases. Germline CDR1 and CDR2: SGHNT and YENEEA. The CDR3 spells CASSYSQNTYEQYF. CDR3 bases: TGTGCCAGCAGCTACAGTCAGAATACCTACGAGCAGTACTTC.